Here is one TCR beta chain with its context. Its specificity is unknown. This record comes from a study of T cell responses to AZD1222 COVID-19 vaccine. Study results and limitations: Targets within unmutated variant regions were reportedly found for nearly half of spike-specific TCRs. The peak T cell response came first, and repertoires were sampled only after it. White British people made up most donors, females outnumbered males, and clonal diversity was possibly underestimated.

TCRdb keeps only in-frame clones here, not all; method: immunoSEQ multiplex PCR. The sample lists 110,000 to 150,000 clones; 85% to 95% were seen once. Germline lookup yields CDR1 SQVTM and CDR2 ANQGSEA. Trimming took 7 bases from V and 4 from J, leaving 20 bases between them. The CDR3 has 15 amino acids. The chain recombines TRBV29-1 with TRBJ2-1; tentatively, D is TRBD1 (6 bases). The specimen was peripheral blood, collected on day 0 of MenACWY control vaccination. This TCR derives from an adult in good health. CDR3 residues: CSGEGTSTDYNEQFF. The CDR3 DNA reads as TGCAGCGGAGAAGGGACAAGCACAGATTACAATGAGCAGTTCTTC.